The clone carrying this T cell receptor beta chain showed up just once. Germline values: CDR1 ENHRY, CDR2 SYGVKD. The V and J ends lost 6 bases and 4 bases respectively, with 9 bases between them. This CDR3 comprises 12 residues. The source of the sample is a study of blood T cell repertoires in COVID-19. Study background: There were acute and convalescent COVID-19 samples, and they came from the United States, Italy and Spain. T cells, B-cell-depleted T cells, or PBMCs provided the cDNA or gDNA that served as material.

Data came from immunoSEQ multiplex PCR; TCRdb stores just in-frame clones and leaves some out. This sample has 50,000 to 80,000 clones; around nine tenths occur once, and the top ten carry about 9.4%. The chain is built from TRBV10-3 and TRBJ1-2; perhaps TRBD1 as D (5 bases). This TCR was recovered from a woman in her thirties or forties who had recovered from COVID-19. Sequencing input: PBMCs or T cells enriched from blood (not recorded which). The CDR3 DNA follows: TGTGCCATCAGATACGACAGCTATGGCTACACCTTC. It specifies CAIRYDSYGYTF.